One sample yielded the 23 T cell receptor beta chains listed below, sequenced in a study of T cell responses to AZD1222 COVID-19 vaccine listed by TCRdb under 2021. The time point label, read with the paper, signifies: baseline before first vaccination. Preparation of the library involved the immunoSEQ multiplex PCR assay. Entries here come from immuneACCESS through TCRdb and include only in-frame sequences with V and J called. Some clones fail to appear in such tables; in the studies checked, an unresolved V gene covers under half of the shortfall, and the cause of the remainder is unknown. The sample table records some 120,000 clones; roughly nine tenths of these occur just once. The top ten clonotypes cover over 1.2% of the sample. The sample in question was peripheral blood, obtained on day 0 of AZD1222 vaccination. These receptors all stem from an adult in good health.

CDR3 bases: TGTGCCAGCAGCTTAGAAGACTTCTACAATGAGCAGTTCTTC. Its protein product is CASSLEDFYNEQFF. This chain links TRBV7-2 with TRBJ2-1, with no clear D. CDR1 is SGHTA and CDR2 is FQGNSA in the germline V gene. This CDR3 is 14 amino acids long. Between the trimmed V and J ends, which lost 1 base and 3 bases, there was a span of 7 bases.

This clone was observed once. The chain links TRBV12-3 or TRBV12-4 to TRBJ1-5; D remains ambiguous. V was shortened by 5 bases and J by 10 bases, with 9 bases between the two germline ends. The CDR3 is 11 amino acids. For the CDR3, the DNA is TGTGCCAGCAGTCCCTACGATCCCCAGCATTTT. It specifies CASSPYDPQHF.

This sequence joins TRBV5-6 and TRBJ1-6; 8 bases are a match to TRBD1. Germline assignment: CDR1 SGHDT and CDR2 YYEEEE. This CDR3 has 14 amino acids. With V trimmed by 0 bases and J by 9 bases, 2 bases remained unmatched. For the CDR3, the DNA is TGTGCCAGCAGCTTGGCAGGGGGCAGTTCACCCCTCCACTTT. Residues: CASSLAGGSSPLHF.

The chain employs TRBV5-1 and TRBJ2-7, with 9 bases identical to TRBD2. The ends lost 4 bases at V and 6 bases at J; junction bases unmatched: 14. CDR3 length: 16 residues. CDR1 SGHRS and CDR2 YFSETQ come from the germline V gene. In nucleotides, the CDR3 is TGCGCCAGCAGCCCCCCGGGAGCGGGGGGATTTGGCGAGCAGTACTTC. The encoded protein is CASSPPGAGGFGEQYF.

The chain has TRBV10-3 and TRBJ1-4, with D perhaps TRBD1 (6 bases). V lost 3 bases, J lost 8 bases, and 10 bases lay in between. The CDR3 covers 13 residues. The germline V gene encodes CDR1 ENHRY and CDR2 SYGVKD. The CDR3 loop reads CAISDPGTEKLFF. The DNA for the CDR3 is TGTGCCATCAGTGATCCAGGGACAGAAAAACTGTTTTTT.

The genes are TRBV5-1 and TRBJ1-2; 9 bases are a match to TRBD1. The CDR3 is made up of 13 amino acids. Trimming cost V 4 bases and J 10 bases; bases outside gene matches: 8. Germline CDR1 is SGHRS and CDR2 is YFSETQ. CDR3 sequence reads: CASSTGGTGTYTF. The CDR3 DNA reads TGCGCCAGCAGCACGGGGGGGACAGGGACCTACACCTTC.

V and J are TRBV7-2 and TRBJ1-6; TRBD1 aligns across 9 bases. The CDR3 covers 14 residues. J gave up 13 bases and V 5 bases, and 9 bases lay outside the gene matches. Germline loops: CDR1 SGHTA, CDR2 FQGNSA. CDR3 bases: TGTGCCAGCAGCAGAGACAGGGGGGCCTACCCCCTCCACTTT. Translation gives CASSRDRGAYPLHF.

The chain joins TRBV30 to TRBJ1-2; 10 bases align to TRBD1. The V gene end was trimmed by 2 bases and the J gene end by 3 bases; junction bases not matched to a gene: 9. Germline values: CDR1 GTSNPN, CDR2 SVGIG (reference sequence). The CDR3 is 16 amino acids. The CDR3 region has the DNA TGTGCCTGGAGTCGTAAAGGGACAGGGGAAGACTATGGCTACACCTTC. This translates into CAWSRKGTGEDYGYTF.

The chain is built from TRBV6-1 and TRBJ1-5, with D perhaps TRBD1 (5 bases). Trimming removed 3 bases at V and 0 bases at J, with 12 bases between. The V gene's germline CDR1 is MNHNS and CDR2 SASEGT. The CDR3 loop spans 16 amino acids. The CDR3 bases are TGTGCCAGCAGTGAGTGGACACTTTATAGCAATCAGCCCCAGCATTTT. Residues: CASSEWTLYSNQPQHF.

The chain combines TRBV6-2 or TRBV6-3 with TRBJ2-2; TRBD1 matches at 8 bases. J lost 5 bases, V lost 3 bases, and 11 bases had no gene match. The CDR3 runs 17 residues. Germline V CDR1 and CDR2: MNHEY, SVGEGT. DNA for the CDR3: TGTGCCAGCAGTTATCTGGGCAGGGGGCCGGGAACCGGGGAGCTGTTTTTT. It translates to CASSYLGRGPGTGELFF.

The V and J genes are TRBV30 and TRBJ1-2, with TRBD1 matching over 9 bases. J was trimmed by 2 bases and V by 2 bases; bases with no gene match: 12. Germline assignment: CDR1 GTSNPN and CDR2 SVGIG (reference sequence). The CDR3 sequence is 17 residues long. CDR3 bases: TGTGCCTGGAGTCGGGGACAGGGCTTTGGGAAAAACTATGGCTACACCTTC. It translates to CAWSRGQGFGKNYGYTF.

The CDR3 DNA sequence: TGTGCCAGTAGTATAGCCCCCGGCAATCAGCCCCAGCATTTT. Amino acid sequence: CASSIAPGNQPQHF. V is TRBV19 and J is TRBJ1-5; D uncertain. Deletions cut 1 base from V and 2 bases from J, with 6 bases between. The germline V gene has CDR1 LNHDA and CDR2 SQIVND (reference sequence). The CDR3 contains 14 residues.

This chain uses TRBV5-8 with TRBJ1-1; D is undetermined. The ends were cut back, 4 bases at V and 1 base at J, with 5 bases in the middle. Germline loops: CDR1 SGHTS, CDR2 YDEGEE. This CDR3 comprises 12 residues. The CDR3 coding sequence is TGTGCCAGCAGCCCAGGGAACACTGAAGCTTTCTTT. This encodes CASSPGNTEAFF.

The chain has TRBV4-2 and TRBJ1-4; 9 nucleotides align to TRBD1. The CDR3 covers 16 residues. With 0 bases clipped from V and 5 bases from J, the junction kept 4 bases outside the gene matches. From germline, CDR1 is LGHNA and CDR2 YNFKEQ. In DNA form, the CDR3 reads TGTGCCAGCAGCCAAGATATGGGGACAGGGAATGAAAAACTGTTTTTT. Translated, it gives CASSQDMGTGNEKLFF.

This clone appeared a few times. CDR3 coding DNA: TGCAGCGCAGACCTCCGACAGGGAAACTATGGCTACACCTTC. It encodes CSADLRQGNYGYTF. This chain links TRBV29-1 with TRBJ1-2; 7 bases map to TRBD1. V gave up 7 bases and J gave up 2 bases; unmatched junction bases: 10. The germline V gene has CDR1 SQVTM and CDR2 ANQGSEA. This CDR3 contains 14 residues. The whole variable domain, remainder taken from reference TRBV29-1 and TRBJ1-2, is SAVISQKPSRDICQRGTSLTIQCQVDSQVTMMFWYRQQPGQSLTLIATANQGSEATYESGFVIDKFPISRPNLTFSTLTVSNMSPEDSSIYLCSADLRQGNYGYTFGSGTRLTVV.

The V call is TRBV30, the J call TRBJ1-5, with 10 bases identical to TRBD1. From germline, CDR1 is GTSNPN and CDR2 SVGIG (reference sequence). The CDR3 is 15 amino acids. J was trimmed by 6 bases and V by 2 bases; bases with no gene match: 7. The CDR3 DNA is TGTGCCTGGAGTACCGGGACAGGGGAAACTCAGCCCCAGCATTTT. Its translation: CAWSTGTGETQPQHF.

The chain uses TRBV6-5 and TRBJ1-2; 8 positions agree with TRBD1. The CDR3 spans 12 residues. CDR1 and CDR2 (germline): MNHEY, SVGAGI. Trimming took 11 bases from V and 5 from J; bases not matched to a gene: 7. CDR3 residues: CAGGDRPYGYTF. CDR3 nucleotide sequence: TGTGCCGGGGGGGACAGGCCATATGGCTACACCTTC.

The chain combines TRBV5-1 with TRBJ2-3, with D tentatively TRBD1 (6 bases). V shed 4 bases and J shed 0 bases, with 9 bases lying between them. This CDR3 region has 14 residues. From germline, CDR1 is SGHRS and CDR2 YFSETQ. CDR3 DNA: TGCGCCAGCAGCATAGGGGGAAGCACAGATACGCAGTATTTT. Protein product: CASSIGGSTDTQYF.

V gene TRBV4-3 combines with J gene TRBJ1-6; TRBD1 matches at 7 bases. Germline loops: CDR1 LGHNA, CDR2 YSLEER. The CDR3 is made up of 16 amino acids. The V gene end was trimmed by 0 bases and the J gene end by 7 bases; junction bases not matched to a gene: 6. DNA of the CDR3: TGCGCCAGCAGCCAAGAAAAGGGACAGACCAATTCACCCCTCCACTTT. The encoded protein is CASSQEKGQTNSPLHF.

V is TRBV4-3 and J is TRBJ1-3; 7 bases line up with TRBD1. CDR3 size: 17 residues. Germline loops: CDR1 LGHNA, CDR2 YSLEER. Trimming took 5 bases from V and 0 from J; bases not matched to a gene: 10. This CDR3 reads CASSERDSLDSGNTIYF. The CDR3 nucleotides are TGCGCCAGCAGCGAACGGGACAGCTTGGACTCTGGAAACACCATATATTTT.

This chain uses TRBV28 with TRBJ1-1; a weak D match, TRBD1 (6 bases). Trimming removed 8 bases from V and 1 base from J, with 17 bases in between. CDR1 and CDR2 (germline): MDHEN, SYDVKM. The CDR3 runs 15 residues. The CDR3 nucleotides are TGTGCCAGCGTTCCGTGGGGGGCAGGGAACACTGAAGCTTTCTTT. It yields the protein CASVPWGAGNTEAFF.

This chain joins TRBV29-1 and TRBJ2-5; no clear D. The CDR3 contains 14 residues. The V end lost 6 bases, the J end lost 1 base, and 15 bases lay between the germline ends. The germline V gene encodes CDR1 SQVTM and CDR2 ANQGSEA. CDR3 nucleotide sequence: TGCAGCGTAACCCGAGAAGGGCTCCAAGAGACCCAGTACTTC. Amino acid sequence: CSVTREGLQETQYF.

CDR3 nucleotide sequence: TGTGCCAGCAGCCCGATCGCCGACGAGCAGTACTTC. Translated, it gives CASSPIADEQYF. This chain connects TRBV5-4 to TRBJ2-7; D unresolved. CDR3 length equals 12 residues. Trimming left V 4 bases short and J 5 bases short, with 10 bases between. Germline-derived CDR1 and CDR2 are SGHNT and YYREEE (reference sequence).